One and the same sample provided the 25 T cell receptor beta chains below, sequenced in a study of T-cell reconstitution after alpha-beta-depleted transplantation in children. Construction of the TCRbeta library involved unique molecular identifiers. In TCRdb, the PCR reads were re-called with MiXCR into one record per CDR3 protein. The repertoire holds about 350,000 distinct CDR3 sequences, with about 14% as singletons. Sequencing used PBMCs, obtained from the stem cell graft. The origin of the receptors is a human donor who donated a stem cell graft to a child with Fanconi anemia.

Many counts were recorded for this clonotype. In DNA, the CDR3 is TGTGCCAGCAGTTACTCCGGCAGTAAAAATGAGCAGTTCTTC. It codes for CASSYSGSKNEQFF. This chain uses TRBV6-5 with TRBJ2-1; no reliable D call. Per germline, CDR1 MNHEY and CDR2 SVGAGI. V shed 0 bases and J shed 7 bases, with 10 bases lying between them. The CDR3 is 14 amino acids.

In this sample, this clonotype turned up many times. The rearrangement links TRBV27 to TRBJ2-1; 9 bases align to TRBD1. Germline V CDR1 and CDR2: MNHEY, SMNVEV (reference sequence). The V gene end was trimmed by 4 bases and the J gene end by 5 bases; junction bases not matched to a gene: 9. The CDR3 has 16 residues. The CDR3 nucleotides read TGTGCCAGCAGTTCGTTCCAGGGACAGGGAAACAATGAGCAGTTCTTC. Translation gives CASSSFQGQGNNEQFF.

CDR3 sequence (DNA): TGCGCCAGCAGCCAAGATCGGCTAGTAGCGGATACGCAGTATTTT. This sequence encodes CASSQDRLVADTQYF. The rearrangement uses TRBV4-3 and TRBJ2-3, with a weak D call TRBD2 (5 bases). The CDR3 covers 15 residues. The germline V gene encodes CDR1 LGHNA and CDR2 YSLEER. V was cut by 0 bases and J by 6 bases, with 13 bases left in between.

This clonotype occurred many times. V gene TRBV7-9 combines with J gene TRBJ2-7, with D tentatively TRBD1 or TRBD2 (5 bases each). The germline V and J ends were trimmed by 3 bases and 3 bases, with 9 bases remaining between them. The germline gives CDR1 SEHNR, CDR2 FQNEAQ (reference sequence). The CDR3 has 13 residues. This chain's CDR3 is CASSLGDGYEQYV. The CDR3, as DNA: TGTGCCAGCAGCTTGGGGGACGGCTACGAGCAGTACGTC.

The genes are TRBV4-3 and TRBJ2-1; a weak D match, TRBD2 (7 bases). The V end was cut by 2 bases, the J end by 7 bases, with 15 bases between. Germline CDR1 LGHNA, CDR2 YSLEER. This CDR3 comprises 15 residues. The CDR3 is CASSQFTGGDNEQFF. DNA for the CDR3: TGCGCCAGCAGCCAATTCACGGGGGGCGATAATGAGCAGTTCTTC.

The V call is TRBV7-8, the J call TRBJ2-1; D assignment may be TRBD1 or TRBD2 (5 bases each). The germline CDR1 and CDR2 sequences are SGHVS and FQNEAQ. V was cut by 5 bases and J by 4 bases, with 15 bases left in between. The length of the CDR3 is 15 residues. DNA for the CDR3: TGTGCCAGCAGCCCAGGGACCACCATTTACAATGAGCAGTTCTTC. Protein: CASSPGTTIYNEQFF.

This clonotype appeared a few times. The genes are TRBV5-1 and TRBJ2-5; D is unclear. V was shortened by 0 bases and J by 9 bases, with 15 bases between the two germline ends. The CDR3 has 14 amino acids. Germline V gives CDR1 SGHRS, CDR2 YFSETQ. The CDR3 loop is CASSLGTARAAQYF. In DNA, the CDR3 is TGCGCCAGCAGCTTGGGCACTGCCCGGGCGGCCCAGTACTTC.

The chain has TRBV25-1 and TRBJ1-1; D remains ambiguous. The CDR3 runs to 13 residues. Looked up from germline, CDR1 is MGHDK and CDR2 is SYGVNS. Written as DNA, the CDR3 is TGTGCAGGGAAAGGGCCGGGAGAAACTGAAGCTTTCTTT. Its translation: CAGKGPGETEAFF.

Only a few counts were recorded for this clonotype. The CDR3 nucleotides are TGTGCCAGCAGTTTATTTGGTGGAAGGGGAGGAAACACTGAAGCTTTCTTT. Protein: CASSLFGGRGGNTEAFF. The V and J genes are TRBV27 and TRBJ1-1; a weak D match, TRBD1 (5 bases). V was trimmed by 1 base and J by 2 bases, leaving 17 bases between them. The germline V gene encodes CDR1 MNHEY and CDR2 SMNVEV (reference sequence). This CDR3 comprises 17 residues.

A few counts support this clonotype. The chain carries TRBV6-5 and TRBJ2-5; TRBD2 agrees at 7 bases. The CDR3 has 16 amino acids. The germline gives CDR1 MNHEY, CDR2 SVGAGI. V was pared by 0 bases and J by 3 bases, with 7 bases of the junction left unmatched. The CDR3 sequence: CASSYSWGGGKETQYF. As DNA, the CDR3 is TGTGCCAGCAGTTACTCGTGGGGGGGTGGGAAAGAGACCCAGTACTTC.

This clonotype was counted ten times or more. V usage is TRBV20-1 and J usage is TRBJ1-6; 7 bases fit TRBD1. This CDR3 region has 14 residues. The germline V gene has CDR1 DFQATT and CDR2 SNEGSKA (reference sequence). With 2 bases clipped from V and 5 bases from J, the junction kept 3 bases outside the gene matches. For the CDR3, the DNA is TGCAGTGCTAGAAAGCAGGGGGATAATTCACCCCTCCACTTT. Translated, it gives CSARKQGDNSPLHF.

This clonotype was recorded at least ten times. The chain carries TRBV7-7 and TRBJ2-5; a weak D match, TRBD2 (5 bases). V was cut by 1 base and J by 0 bases, with 6 bases left in between. This CDR3 is built from 14 residues. Germline V gives CDR1 SSHAT, CDR2 FNYEAQ (reference sequence). CDR3 sequence (DNA): TGTGCCAGCAGCTTAGGAGGGAACCAAGAGACCCAGTACTTC. Translating it yields CASSLGGNQETQYF.

This chain connects TRBV7-2 to TRBJ2-1, with 8 nucleotides matching TRBD2. V dropped 2 bases and J dropped 5; count of bases not matched to a gene: 8. The germline V gene encodes CDR1 SGHTA and CDR2 FQGNSA. The CDR3 contains 16 residues. CDR3 region: CASSLNRAGANNEQFF. The CDR3 coding sequence is TGTGCCAGCAGCTTAAATCGAGCGGGGGCAAACAATGAGCAGTTCTTC.

The chain is built from TRBV3-1 and TRBJ1-1; D is uncertain. V was shortened by 0 bases and J by 10 bases, with 15 bases between the two germline ends. The CDR3 loop spans 14 amino acids. Germline lookup yields CDR1 LGHDT and CDR2 YNNKEL (reference sequence). The CDR3 bases are TGTGCCAGCAGCCAAGAGGCCGAGGGTTCAAGAGCTTTCTTT. Amino acid sequence: CASSQEAEGSRAFF.

The rearrangement uses TRBV11-2 and TRBJ2-7; TRBD1 is a possible D gene (6 bases). Germline CDR1 and CDR2: SGHAT and FQNNGV. The CDR3 has 14 amino acids. V lost 5 bases to trimming and J lost 2 bases, with 13 bases between them. The CDR3 loop reads CASSQGWGTYEQYV. The CDR3 nucleotides read TGTGCCAGCAGCCAGGGGTGGGGGACCTACGAGCAGTACGTC.

The chain is built from TRBV5-5 and TRBJ1-2; 8 nucleotides agree with TRBD1. The CDR3 runs 15 residues. V shed 0 bases and J 5 bases; nucleotides not matched to a gene: 6. Germline-derived CDR1 and CDR2 are SGHKS and YYEKEE (reference sequence). DNA of the CDR3: TGTGCCAGCAGCTTGGGGACAGGGCAAATTTATGGCTACACCTTC. As protein: CASSLGTGQIYGYTF.

The genes are TRBV12-3 or TRBV12-4 and TRBJ1-1; D is unresolved. This CDR3 region has 14 residues. Trimming stripped 6 bases from V and 1 base from J, with 12 bases between. CDR3 sequence (DNA): TGTGCCAGCAGGTTTCTCATGGGGAACACTGAAGCTTTCTTT. Translating it yields CASRFLMGNTEAFF.

This clonotype has ten or more counts. V is TRBV5-5 and J is TRBJ2-7; D remains unclear. The CDR3 sequence is 15 residues long. The germline V gene encodes CDR1 SGHKS and CDR2 YYEKEE (reference sequence). The V end was cut by 4 bases, the J end by 4 bases, with 18 bases between. The CDR3 sequence: CASSRNGYLEYEQYF. DNA for the CDR3: TGTGCCAGCAGCCGAAACGGATACTTAGAGTACGAGCAGTACTTC.

V gene TRBV5-1 combines with J gene TRBJ1-2, with TRBD1 matching 9 bases. The ends lost 4 bases at V and 3 bases at J; junction bases unmatched: 7. Per the germline V gene, CDR1 is SGHRS and CDR2 is YFSETQ. This CDR3 region has 15 residues. CDR3 bases: TGCGCCAGCAGCCCCGGGACAGGGTTTTACTATGGCTACACCTTC. This codes for CASSPGTGFYYGYTF.

The V call is TRBV11-2, the J call TRBJ2-7, with D perhaps given as TRBD1 or TRBD2 (6 bases each). Germline CDR1 reads SGHAT; CDR2 reads FQNNGV. The CDR3 covers 17 residues. V lost 0 bases and J lost 6, with 21 bases in between. CDR3 sequence: CASSLDSWGEGGSEQYV. Written as DNA, the CDR3 is TGTGCCAGCAGCTTAGATAGTTGGGGAGAGGGGGGCTCCGAGCAGTACGTC.

This clonotype was found many times. The CDR3 DNA follows: TGCGCCAGCAGCCAAGATTTTGCGGCTAGCACCACAGATACGCAGTATTTT. Translation gives CASSQDFAASTTDTQYF. The rearrangement joins TRBV4-3 to TRBJ2-3, with D possibly being TRBD2 (5 bases). Germline CDR1 and CDR2: LGHNA and YSLEER. The CDR3 is made up of 17 amino acids. The germline V and J ends were trimmed by 0 bases and 2 bases, with 15 bases remaining between them.

A few counts support this clonotype. CDR3 region: CASSFGRGREKLFF. CDR3 DNA sequence: TGCGCCAGCAGCTTTGGCAGGGGGCGCGAAAAACTGTTTTTT. The chain recombines TRBV5-1 with TRBJ1-4; 8 nucleotides agree with TRBD1. Germline V gene lookup returns CDR1 SGHRS and CDR2 YFSETQ. V gave up 2 bases and J gave up 8 bases; unmatched junction bases: 5. The CDR3 has 14 residues.

This clonotype appeared many times. J is TRBJ1-1 and V is TRBV7-9, with D perhaps matching TRBD1 (5 bases). This CDR3 comprises 16 residues. V was shortened by 2 bases and J by 3 bases, with 16 bases between the two germline ends. Germline CDR1 reads SEHNR; CDR2 reads FQNEAQ (reference sequence). The CDR3 nucleotides are TGTGCCAGCAGCTTAAGGGGAGGAGGTCGAGACACTGAAGCTTTCTTT. Its translation: CASSLRGGGRDTEAFF.

There are many counts of this clonotype. This chain connects TRBV3-1 to TRBJ2-3, with 9 bases identical to TRBD2. The CDR3 loop spans 16 amino acids. The V and J ends lost 2 bases and 2 bases, in that order; junction bases with no gene match: 5. The germline V gene encodes CDR1 LGHDT and CDR2 YNNKEL (reference sequence). The CDR3 DNA follows: TGTGCCAGCAGCCAAAGACTAGCGGCCGCCACAGATACGCAGTATTTT. Its translation is CASSQRLAAATDTQYF.

This clonotype turned up a few times. CDR3 in amino acids: CASSQEPQEKFF. DNA of the CDR3: TGCGCCAGCAGCCAAGAACCCCAGGAAAAGTTCTTC. The chain links TRBV4-3 to TRBJ2-1; D is undetermined. Germline V gene data show CDR1 as LGHNA and CDR2 as YSLEER. The CDR3 totals 12 residues. Deletions cut 0 bases from V and 14 bases from J, with 11 bases between.